This T cell receptor (beta chain) was sequenced during a study of blood T cell repertoires in COVID-19. The length of the CDR3 is 15 residues. Germline loops: CDR1 SGHNT, CDR2 YYREEE (reference sequence). V dropped 4 bases and J dropped 3; count of bases not matched to a gene: 5. Here immunoSEQ multiplex PCR was the method, and the copy in TCRdb shows in-frame clones only, minus some. The profile shows 150,000 to 180,000 clones, 83% of them singletons. Input material: peripheral blood. The TCR was taken from a woman aged 55 to 70 with COVID-19, enrolled during active disease. The gene calls are TRBV5-4 and TRBJ1-4, with 8 positions matching TRBD1. The CDR3 coding sequence is TGTGCCAGCAGCGCCACAGGGGGGGCTAATGAAAAACTGTTTTTT. This gives the protein CASSATGGANEKLFF.